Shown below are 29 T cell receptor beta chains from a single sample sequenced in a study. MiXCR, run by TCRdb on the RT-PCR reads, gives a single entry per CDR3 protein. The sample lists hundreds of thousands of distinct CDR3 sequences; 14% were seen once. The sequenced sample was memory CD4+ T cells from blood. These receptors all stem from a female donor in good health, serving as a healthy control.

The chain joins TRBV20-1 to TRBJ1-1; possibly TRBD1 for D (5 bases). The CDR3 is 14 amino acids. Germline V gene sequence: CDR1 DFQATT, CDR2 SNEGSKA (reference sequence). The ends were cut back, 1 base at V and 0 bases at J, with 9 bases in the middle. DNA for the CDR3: TGCAGTGCTAGAGCTGGACACATGAACACTGAAGCTTTCTTT. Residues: CSARAGHMNTEAFF.

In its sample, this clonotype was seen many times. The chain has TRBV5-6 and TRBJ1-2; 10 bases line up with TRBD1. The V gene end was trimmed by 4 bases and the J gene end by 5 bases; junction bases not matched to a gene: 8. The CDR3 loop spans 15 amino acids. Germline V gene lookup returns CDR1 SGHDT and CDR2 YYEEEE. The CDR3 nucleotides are TGTGCCAGCAGCGCCGGGACAGGGGTATATTATGGCTACACCTTC. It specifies CASSAGTGVYYGYTF.

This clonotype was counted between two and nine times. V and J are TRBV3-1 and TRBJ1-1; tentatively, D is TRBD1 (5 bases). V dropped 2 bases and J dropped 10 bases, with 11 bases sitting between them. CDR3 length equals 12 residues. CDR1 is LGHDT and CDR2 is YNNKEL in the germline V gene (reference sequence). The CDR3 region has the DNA TGTGCCAGCAGCCAACAGGGAGAGGGAGCTTTCTTT. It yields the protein CASSQQGEGAFF.

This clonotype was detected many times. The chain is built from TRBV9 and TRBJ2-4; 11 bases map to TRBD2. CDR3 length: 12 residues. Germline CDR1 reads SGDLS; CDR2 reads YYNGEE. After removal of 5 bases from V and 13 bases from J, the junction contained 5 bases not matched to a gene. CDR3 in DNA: TGTGCCAGCAGTCCTAGCGGGAGGACACAGTACTTC. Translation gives CASSPSGRTQYF.

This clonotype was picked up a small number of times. The CDR3 DNA follows: TGTGCCAGCAGCCAAGTACTAGCATCCGATACGCAGTATTTT. This encodes CASSQVLASDTQYF. This sequence joins TRBV3-1 and TRBJ2-3; D may be TRBD2 (6 bases). Trimming removed 1 base at V and 6 bases at J, with 11 bases between. Per germline, CDR1 LGHDT and CDR2 YNNKEL (reference sequence). The CDR3 contains 14 residues.

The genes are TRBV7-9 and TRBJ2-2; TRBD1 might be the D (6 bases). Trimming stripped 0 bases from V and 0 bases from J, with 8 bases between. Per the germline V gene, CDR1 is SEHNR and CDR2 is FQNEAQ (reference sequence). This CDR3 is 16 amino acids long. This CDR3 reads CASSLAWDTNTGELFF. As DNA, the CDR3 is TGTGCCAGCAGCTTAGCATGGGACACGAACACCGGGGAGCTGTTTTTT.

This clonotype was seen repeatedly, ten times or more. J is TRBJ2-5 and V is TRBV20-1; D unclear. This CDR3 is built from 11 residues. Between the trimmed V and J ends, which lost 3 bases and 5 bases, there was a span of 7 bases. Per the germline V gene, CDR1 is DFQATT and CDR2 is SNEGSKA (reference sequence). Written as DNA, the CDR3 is TGCAGTGCTAGTAGCCCGGAGACCCAGTACTTC. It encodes CSASSPETQYF.

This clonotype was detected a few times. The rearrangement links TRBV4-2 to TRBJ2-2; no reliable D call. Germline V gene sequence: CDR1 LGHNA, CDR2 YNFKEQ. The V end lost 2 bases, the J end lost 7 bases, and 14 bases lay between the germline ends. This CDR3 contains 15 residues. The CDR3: CASSQLWTADGELFF. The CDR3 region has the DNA TGTGCCAGCAGCCAACTTTGGACGGCCGACGGGGAGCTGTTTTTT.

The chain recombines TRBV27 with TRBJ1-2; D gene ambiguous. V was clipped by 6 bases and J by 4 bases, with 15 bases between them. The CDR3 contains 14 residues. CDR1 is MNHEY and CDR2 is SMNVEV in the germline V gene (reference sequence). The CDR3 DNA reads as TGTGCCAGCAGCTCACGCCGGCGGGGCTATGGCTACACCTTC. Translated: CASSSRRRGYGYTF.

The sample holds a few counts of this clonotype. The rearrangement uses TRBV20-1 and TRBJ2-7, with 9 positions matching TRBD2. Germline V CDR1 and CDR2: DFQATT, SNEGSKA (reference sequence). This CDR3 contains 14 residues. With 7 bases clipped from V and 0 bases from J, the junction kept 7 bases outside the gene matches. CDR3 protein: CSVLSGRNSYEQYF. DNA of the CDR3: TGCAGTGTCCTGAGCGGGAGGAACTCCTACGAGCAGTACTTC.

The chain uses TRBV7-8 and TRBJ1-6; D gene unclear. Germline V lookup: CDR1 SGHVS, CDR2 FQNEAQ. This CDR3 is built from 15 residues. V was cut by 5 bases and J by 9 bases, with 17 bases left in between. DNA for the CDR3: TGTGCCAGCAGCCCGGCCGCAAATATCCCTTCACCCCTCCACTTT. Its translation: CASSPAANIPSPLHF.

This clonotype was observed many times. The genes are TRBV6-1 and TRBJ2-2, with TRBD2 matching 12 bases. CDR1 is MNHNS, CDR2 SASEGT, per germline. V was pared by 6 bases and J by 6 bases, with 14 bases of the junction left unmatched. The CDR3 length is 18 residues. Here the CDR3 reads CASSKTSGSMWSSGELFF. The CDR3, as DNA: TGTGCCAGCAGCAAGACTAGCGGGAGTATGTGGTCATCCGGGGAGCTGTTTTTT.

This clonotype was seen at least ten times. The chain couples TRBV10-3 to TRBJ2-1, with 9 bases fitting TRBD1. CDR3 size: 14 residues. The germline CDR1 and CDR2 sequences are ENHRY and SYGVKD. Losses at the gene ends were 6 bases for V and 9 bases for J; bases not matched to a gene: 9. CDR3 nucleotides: TGTGCCATCAGGGGACAGGGCAATATGGGTGAGCAGTTCTTC. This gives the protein CAIRGQGNMGEQFF.

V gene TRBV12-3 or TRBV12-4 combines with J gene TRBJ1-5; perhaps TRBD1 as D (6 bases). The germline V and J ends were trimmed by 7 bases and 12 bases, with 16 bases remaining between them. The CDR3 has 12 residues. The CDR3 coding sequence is TGTGCCAGCAATATTCAGGGGAGGCACCAGCATTTT. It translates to CASNIQGRHQHF.

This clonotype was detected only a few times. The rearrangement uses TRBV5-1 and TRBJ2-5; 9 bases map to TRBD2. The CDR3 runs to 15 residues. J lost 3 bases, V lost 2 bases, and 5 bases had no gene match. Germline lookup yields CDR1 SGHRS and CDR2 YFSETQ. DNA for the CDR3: TGCGCCAGCAGCTTATCCGGGACTAGCAAAGAGACCCAGTACTTC. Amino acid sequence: CASSLSGTSKETQYF.

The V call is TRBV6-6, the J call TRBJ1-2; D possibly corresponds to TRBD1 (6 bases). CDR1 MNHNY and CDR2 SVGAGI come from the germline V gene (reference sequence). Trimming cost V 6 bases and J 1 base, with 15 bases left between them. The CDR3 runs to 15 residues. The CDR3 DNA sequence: TGTGCCAGCAGCCTTCCGACAGGCTTTAACTATGGCTACACCTTC. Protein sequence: CASSLPTGFNYGYTF.

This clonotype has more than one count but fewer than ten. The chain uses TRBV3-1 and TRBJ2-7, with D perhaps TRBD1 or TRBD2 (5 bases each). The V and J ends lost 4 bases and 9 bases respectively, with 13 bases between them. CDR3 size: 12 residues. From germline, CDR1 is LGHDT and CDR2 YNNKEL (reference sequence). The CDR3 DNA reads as TGTGCCAGCAGCCCCCTGACTGGGGGGCAGTACTTC. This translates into CASSPLTGGQYF.

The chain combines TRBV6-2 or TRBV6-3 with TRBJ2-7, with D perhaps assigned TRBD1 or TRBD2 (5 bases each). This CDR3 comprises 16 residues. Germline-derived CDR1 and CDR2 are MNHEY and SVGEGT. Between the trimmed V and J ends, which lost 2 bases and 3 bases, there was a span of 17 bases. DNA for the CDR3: TGTGCCAGCAGTTACCCGACCGGGACGGAGGACTACGAGCAGTACTTC. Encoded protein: CASSYPTGTEDYEQYF.

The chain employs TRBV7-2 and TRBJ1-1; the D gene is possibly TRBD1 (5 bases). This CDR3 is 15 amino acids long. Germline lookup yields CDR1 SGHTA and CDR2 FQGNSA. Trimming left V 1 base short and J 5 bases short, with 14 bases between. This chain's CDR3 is CASSLEGRLGTEAFF. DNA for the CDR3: TGTGCCAGCAGCTTAGAGGGGCGGTTGGGAACTGAAGCTTTCTTT.

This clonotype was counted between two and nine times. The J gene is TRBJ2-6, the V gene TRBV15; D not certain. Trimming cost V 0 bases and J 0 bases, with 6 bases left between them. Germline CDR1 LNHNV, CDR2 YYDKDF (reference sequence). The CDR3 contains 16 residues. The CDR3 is CATSRDPNSGANVLTF. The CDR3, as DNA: TGTGCCACCAGCAGAGATCCCAACTCTGGGGCCAACGTCCTGACTTTC.

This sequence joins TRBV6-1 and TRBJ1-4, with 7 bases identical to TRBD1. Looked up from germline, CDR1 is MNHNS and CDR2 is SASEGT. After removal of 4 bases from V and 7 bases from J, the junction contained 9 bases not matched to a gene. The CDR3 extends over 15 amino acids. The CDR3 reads CASSGQGPAGEKLFF. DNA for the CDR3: TGTGCCAGCAGTGGACAGGGACCCGCGGGTGAAAAACTGTTTTTT.

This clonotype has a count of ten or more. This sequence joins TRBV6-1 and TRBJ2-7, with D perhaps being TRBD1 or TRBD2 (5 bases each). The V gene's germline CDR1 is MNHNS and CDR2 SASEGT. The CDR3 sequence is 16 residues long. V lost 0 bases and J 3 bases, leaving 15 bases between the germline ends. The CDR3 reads CASSEAGTSVRYEQYF. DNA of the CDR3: TGTGCCAGCAGTGAAGCGGGGACCTCGGTGCGCTACGAGCAGTACTTC.

The CDR3 nucleotides are TGTGCCAGCAGCCTACGTAGAGGGGGGAAGGAATACGAGCAGTACTTC. Its translation: CASSLRRGGKEYEQYF. This chain joins TRBV7-2 and TRBJ2-7; D assignment may be TRBD1 or TRBD2 (6 bases each). The V gene lost 5 bases and the J gene lost 4 bases, with 21 bases spanning the gap. The germline V gene has CDR1 SGHTA and CDR2 FQGNSA. This CDR3 contains 16 residues.

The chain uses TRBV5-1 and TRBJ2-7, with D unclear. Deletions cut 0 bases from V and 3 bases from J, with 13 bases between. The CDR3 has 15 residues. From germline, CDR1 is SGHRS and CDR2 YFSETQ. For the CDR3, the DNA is TGCGCCAGCAGCTTGGTAGGGTCCCTTGACTACGAGCAGTACTTC. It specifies CASSLVGSLDYEQYF. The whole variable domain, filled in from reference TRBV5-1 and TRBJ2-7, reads KAGVTQTPRYLIKTRGQQVTLSCSPISGHRSVSWYQQTPGQGLQFLFEYFSETQRNKGNFPGRFSGRQFSNSRSEMNVSTLELGDSALYLCASSLVGSLDYEQYFGPGTRLTVT.

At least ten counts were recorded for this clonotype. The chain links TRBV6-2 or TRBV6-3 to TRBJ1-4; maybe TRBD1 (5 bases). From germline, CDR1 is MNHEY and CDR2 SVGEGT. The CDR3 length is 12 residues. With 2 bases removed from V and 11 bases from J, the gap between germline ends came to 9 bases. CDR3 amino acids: CASSYQGLKLFF. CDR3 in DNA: TGTGCCAGCAGTTACCAGGGCCTTAAACTGTTTTTT.

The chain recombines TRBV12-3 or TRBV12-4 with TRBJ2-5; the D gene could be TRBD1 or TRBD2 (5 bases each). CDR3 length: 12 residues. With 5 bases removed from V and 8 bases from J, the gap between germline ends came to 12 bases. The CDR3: CASSPEGFTQYF. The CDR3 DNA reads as TGTGCCAGCAGTCCCGAGGGGTTTACCCAGTACTTC.

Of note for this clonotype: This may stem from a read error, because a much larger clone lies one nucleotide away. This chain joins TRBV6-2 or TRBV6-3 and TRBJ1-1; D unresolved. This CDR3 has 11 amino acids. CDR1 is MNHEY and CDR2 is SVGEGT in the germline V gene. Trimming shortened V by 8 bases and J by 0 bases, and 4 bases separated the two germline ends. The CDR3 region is CASWMNTEAFF. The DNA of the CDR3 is TGTGCCAGCTGGATGAACACTGAAGCTTTCTTT.

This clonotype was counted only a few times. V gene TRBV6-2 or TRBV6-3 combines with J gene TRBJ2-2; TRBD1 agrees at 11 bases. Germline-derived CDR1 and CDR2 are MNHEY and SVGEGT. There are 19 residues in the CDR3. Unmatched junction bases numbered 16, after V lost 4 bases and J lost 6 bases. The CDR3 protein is CASSSPRPLSGQGAGELFF. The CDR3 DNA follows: TGTGCCAGCAGTTCACCTCGCCCTTTATCGGGACAGGGGGCCGGGGAGCTGTTTTTT.

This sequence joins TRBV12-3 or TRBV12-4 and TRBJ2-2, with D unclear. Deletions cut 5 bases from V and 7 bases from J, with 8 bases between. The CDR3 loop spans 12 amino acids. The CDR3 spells CASSRAVGELFF. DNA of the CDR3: TGTGCCAGCAGTCGAGCAGTCGGGGAGCTGTTTTTT.